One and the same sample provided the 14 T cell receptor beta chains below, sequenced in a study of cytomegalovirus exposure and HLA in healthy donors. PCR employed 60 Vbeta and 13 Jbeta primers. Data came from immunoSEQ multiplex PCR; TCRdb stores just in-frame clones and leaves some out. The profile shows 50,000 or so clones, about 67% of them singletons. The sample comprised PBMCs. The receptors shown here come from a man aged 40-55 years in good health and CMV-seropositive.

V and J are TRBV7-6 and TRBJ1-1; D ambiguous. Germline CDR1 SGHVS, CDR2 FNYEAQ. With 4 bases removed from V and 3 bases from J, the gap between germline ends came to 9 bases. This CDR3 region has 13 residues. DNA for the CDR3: TGTGCCAGCAGCTCCGAGGGCTACACTGAAGCTTTCTTT. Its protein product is CASSSEGYTEAFF. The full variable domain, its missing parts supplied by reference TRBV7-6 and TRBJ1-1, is GAGVSQSPRYKVTKRGQDVALRCDPISGHVSLYWYRQALGQGPEFLTYFNYEAQQDKSGLPNDRFSAERPEGSISTLTIQRTEQRDSAMYRCASSSEGYTEAFFGQGTRLTVV.

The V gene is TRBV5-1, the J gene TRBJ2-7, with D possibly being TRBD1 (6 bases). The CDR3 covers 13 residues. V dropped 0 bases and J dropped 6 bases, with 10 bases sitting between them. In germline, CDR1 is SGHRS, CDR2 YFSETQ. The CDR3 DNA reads TGCGCCAGCAGCTTGGATACAGGGCGCGAGCAGTACTTC. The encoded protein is CASSLDTGREQYF.

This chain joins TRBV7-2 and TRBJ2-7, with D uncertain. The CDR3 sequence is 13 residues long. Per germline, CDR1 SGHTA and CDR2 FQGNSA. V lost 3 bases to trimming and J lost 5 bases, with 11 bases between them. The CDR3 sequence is CASSFSSPDEQYF. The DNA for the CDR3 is TGTGCCAGCAGCTTTTCTAGTCCTGACGAGCAGTACTTC.

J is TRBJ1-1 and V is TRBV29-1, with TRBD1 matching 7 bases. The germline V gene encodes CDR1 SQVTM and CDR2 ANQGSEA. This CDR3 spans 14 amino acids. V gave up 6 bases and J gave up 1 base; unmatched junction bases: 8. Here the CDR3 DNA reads TGCAGCGTCAGGGACAGATCAACGAACACTGAAGCTTTCTTT. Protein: CSVRDRSTNTEAFF.

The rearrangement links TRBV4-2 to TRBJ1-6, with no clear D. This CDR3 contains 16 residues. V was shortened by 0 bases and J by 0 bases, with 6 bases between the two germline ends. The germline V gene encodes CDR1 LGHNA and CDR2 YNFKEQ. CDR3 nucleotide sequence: TGTGCCAGCAGCCAAGATGGGAGCTCCTATAATTCACCCCTCCACTTT. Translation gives CASSQDGSSYNSPLHF.

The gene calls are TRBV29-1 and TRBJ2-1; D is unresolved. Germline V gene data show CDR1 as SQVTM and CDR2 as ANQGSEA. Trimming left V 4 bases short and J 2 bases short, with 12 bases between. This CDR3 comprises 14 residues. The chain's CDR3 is CSVGHALTYNEQFF. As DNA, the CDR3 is TGCAGCGTTGGACACGCACTTACCTACAATGAGCAGTTCTTC.

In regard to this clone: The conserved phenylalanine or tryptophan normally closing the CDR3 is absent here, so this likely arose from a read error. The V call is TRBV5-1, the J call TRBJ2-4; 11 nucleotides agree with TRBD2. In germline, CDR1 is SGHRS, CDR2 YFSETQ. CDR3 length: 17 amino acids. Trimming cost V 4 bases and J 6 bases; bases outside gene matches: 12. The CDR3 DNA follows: TGCGCCAGCAGCATTCGGACTAGCGGGCCCTCCGGAAACATTCAGTACGTC. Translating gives CASSIRTSGPSGNIQYV.

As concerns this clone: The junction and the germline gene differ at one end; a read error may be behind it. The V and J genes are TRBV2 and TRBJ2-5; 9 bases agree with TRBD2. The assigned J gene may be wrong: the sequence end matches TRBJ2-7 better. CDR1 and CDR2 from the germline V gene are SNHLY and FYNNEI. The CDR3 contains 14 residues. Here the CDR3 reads CASRSGGSSHEQYF. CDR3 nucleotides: TGTGCCAGCAGAAGCGGGGGGTCCTCCCACGAGCAGTACTTC.

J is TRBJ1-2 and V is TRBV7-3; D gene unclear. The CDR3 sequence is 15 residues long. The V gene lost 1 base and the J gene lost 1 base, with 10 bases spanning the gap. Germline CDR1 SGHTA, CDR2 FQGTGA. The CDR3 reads CASSLNRADNYGYTF. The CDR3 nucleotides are TGTGCCAGCAGCTTAAACAGAGCAGATAACTATGGCTACACCTTC.

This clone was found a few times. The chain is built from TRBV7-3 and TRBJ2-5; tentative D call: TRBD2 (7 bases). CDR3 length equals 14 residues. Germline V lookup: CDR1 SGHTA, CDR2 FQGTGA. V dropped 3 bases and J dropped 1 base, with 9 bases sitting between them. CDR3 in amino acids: CASSFGGPQETQYF. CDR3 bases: TGTGCCAGCAGCTTCGGGGGGCCCCAAGAGACCCAGTACTTC.

CDR3 sequence: CASSQDISGVGGYTF. The CDR3 DNA follows: TGCGCCAGCAGCCAAGATATCTCGGGGGTTGGTGGCTACACCTTC. This sequence joins TRBV4-1 and TRBJ1-2; D might be TRBD1 (5 bases). The ends were cut back, 0 bases at V and 7 bases at J, with 15 bases in the middle. The germline CDR1 and CDR2 sequences are MGHRA and YSYEKL. The CDR3 sequence is 15 residues long.

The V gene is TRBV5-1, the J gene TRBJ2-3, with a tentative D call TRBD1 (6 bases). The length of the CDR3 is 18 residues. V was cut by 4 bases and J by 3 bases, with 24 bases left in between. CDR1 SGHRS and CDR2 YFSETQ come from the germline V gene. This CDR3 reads CASSPGAPGTGKTDTQYF. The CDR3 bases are TGCGCCAGCAGCCCAGGGGCCCCTGGGACGGGTAAGACAGATACGCAGTATTTT.

The CDR3 reads CASSARNGYGYTF. CDR3 in DNA: TGTGCCAGCAGTGCCAGAAATGGCTATGGCTACACCTTC. The chain uses TRBV6-4 and TRBJ1-2, with no clear D. CDR1 is MRHNA and CDR2 is SNTAGT in the germline V gene. Deletions cut 4 bases from V and 4 bases from J, with 10 bases between. This CDR3 comprises 13 residues.

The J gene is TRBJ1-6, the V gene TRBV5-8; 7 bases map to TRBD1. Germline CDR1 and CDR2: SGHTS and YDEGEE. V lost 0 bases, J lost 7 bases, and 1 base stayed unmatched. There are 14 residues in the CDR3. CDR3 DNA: TGTGCCAGCAGCTTGGAACAGGGGAATTCACCCCTCCACTTT. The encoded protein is CASSLEQGNSPLHF.